Listed below are T cell receptor beta chains from one sample, sequenced in a study of cytomegalovirus exposure and HLA in healthy donors. Sequencing was performed with immunoSEQ multiplex PCR; in TCRdb, only in-frame clones are kept and a portion is missing. Found here are about 110,000 clones, under 80% of them singletons; the top ten hold 5% to 7%. Material for sequencing was PBMCs. The receptors here all came from a woman aged 45-65 years in good health and CMV-seropositive. Each CDR3 is given with its conserved first and last residue. Fields, in order: D gene, clone size, V gene, J gene, CDR3 DNA, CDR3 protein. A D gene is named only where the DNA matches it firmly. Clone size is shown for a subset of rows, as once, few, many or a class of expanded clone.

.,.,TRBV5-1,TRBJ2-5,TGCGCCAGCAGGAGGGCGTCTTCGTACCAAGAGACCCAGTACTTC,CASRRASSYQETQYF
.,.,TRBV30,TRBJ2-5,TGTGCCTGGAGTGTACTCGCCGGGGAGACCCAGTACTTC,CAWSVLAGETQYF
.,once,TRBV7-6,TRBJ1-5,TGTGCCAGCAGCTTAATAACAGATCAGCCCCAGCATTTT,CASSLITDQPQHF
.,.,TRBV4-1,TRBJ2-7,TGCGCCAGCAGCCAAGTTGGGAGCAGATCCTACGAGCAGTACTTC,CASSQVGSRSYEQYF
.,.,TRBV9,TRBJ1-1,TGTGCCAGCAGCGTCGGCCCAGGGAACACTGAAGCTTTCTTT,CASSVGPGNTEAFF
TRBD1,.,TRBV18,TRBJ1-6,TGTGCCAGCTCATACACCGACGTAGGACAGGAACCCTATTCACCCCTCCACTTT,CASSYTDVGQEPYSPLHF
.,.,TRBV7-6,TRBJ1-1,TGTGCCAGCAGCTTATCCCTATCGAACACTGAAGCTTTCTTT,CASSLSLSNTEAFF
.,.,TRBV27,TRBJ2-5,TGTGCCAGCAGGTTGGGGCGGGGGCAGTCGGAGACCCAGTACTTC,CASRLGRGQSETQYF
TRBD2,.,TRBV29-1,TRBJ2-5,TGCAGCGTCTCTAGCGGGGGGGCAGAGACCCAGTACTTC,CSVSSGGAETQYF
TRBD2,once,TRBV5-6,TRBJ2-3,TGTGCCAGCAGCTTCGGGGGGGCCCCCGATACGCAGTATTTT,CASSFGGAPDTQYF
.,.,TRBV4-2,TRBJ1-1,TGTGCCAGCAGCCAAGCGCCGAGAGACAGGTTGAACACTGAAGCTTTCTTT,CASSQAPRDRLNTEAFF
.,few,TRBV18,TRBJ1-4,TGTGCCAGCTCACCATCCGACGGGGAAAAACTGTTTTTT,CASSPSDGEKLFF
TRBD2,.,TRBV18,TRBJ2-1,TGTGCCAGCTCAAACGGACTAGCGGGAGGAAATGAGCAGTTCTTC,CASSNGLAGGNEQFF
.,.,TRBV6-1,TRBJ1-5,TGTGCCAGCACCATCCAAAGCGGGCCGGTTCAGCCCCAGCATTTT,CASTIQSGPVQPQHF
TRBD1,.,TRBV9,TRBJ2-1,TGTGCCAGCAGCCCAAGGGGGCTACCCTACAACAATGAGCAGTTCTTC,CASSPRGLPYNNEQFF
TRBD1,.,TRBV5-1,TRBJ1-2,TGCGCCAGCAGCTTAACAGGGGACTATGGCTACACCTTC,CASSLTGDYGYTF
TRBD1,.,TRBV29-1,TRBJ2-5,TGCAGCGTTGAAGTCCCAGACAGGGGTGTGGAGACCCAGTACTTC,CSVEVPDRGVETQYF
TRBD1,.,TRBV5-1,TRBJ2-5,TGCGCCAGCAGCTCTCGGACAGGGGCCATAGAGACCCAGTACTTC,CASSSRTGAIETQYF
TRBD2,once,TRBV27,TRBJ2-5,TGTGCCAGCAGTTCGGGGCCCGGACTAGCGGGAGGGGAGACCCAGTACTTC,CASSSGPGLAGGETQYF
.,.,TRBV15,TRBJ1-6,TGTGCCACCAGCAGAGATTTAGCACAGGGAAGATCACCCCTCCACTTT,CATSRDLAQGRSPLHF
.,.,TRBV5-4,TRBJ1-2,TGTGCCAGCAGCTTGCGGGGGTACGGCTATGGCTACACCTTC,CASSLRGYGYGYTF
.,.,TRBV7-9,TRBJ1-1,TGTGCTAGCAGGTTGGCTGACACTGAAGCTTTCTTT,CASRLADTEAFF
.,.,TRBV6-1,TRBJ2-3,TGTGCCAGCAGTGAAGCTCCGGGTGATACGCAGTATTTT,CASSEAPGDTQYF
.,large,TRBV7-9,TRBJ2-1,TGTGCCAGCACATCAAAGTTCTTC,CASTSKFF